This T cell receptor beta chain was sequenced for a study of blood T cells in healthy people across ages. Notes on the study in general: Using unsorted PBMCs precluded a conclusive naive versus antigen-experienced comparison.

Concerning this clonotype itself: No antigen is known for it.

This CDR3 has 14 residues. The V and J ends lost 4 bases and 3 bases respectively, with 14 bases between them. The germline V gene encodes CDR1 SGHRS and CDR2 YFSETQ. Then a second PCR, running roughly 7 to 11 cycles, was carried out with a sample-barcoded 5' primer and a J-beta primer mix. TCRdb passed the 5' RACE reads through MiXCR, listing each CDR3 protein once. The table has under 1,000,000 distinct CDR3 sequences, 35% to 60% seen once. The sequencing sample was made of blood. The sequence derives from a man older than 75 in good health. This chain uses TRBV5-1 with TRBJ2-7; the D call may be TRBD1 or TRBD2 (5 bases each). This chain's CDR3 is CASSVRDGYYEQYF. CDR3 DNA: TGCGCCAGCAGCGTCCGGGACGGGTACTACGAGCAGTACTTC.